Below, one TCR beta chain is given with its context. Its antigen is as yet unknown. The entry originates in a study of shared clonotypes between healthy human individuals. The genomic DNA of each subset was split evenly across several immunoSEQ plates. Generated by immunoSEQ multiplex PCR, the TCRdb table keeps only in-frame clones and is missing some. Of roughly 1,100,000 clones in the sample, around 74% are singletons; the top ten hold 1.4% to 1.5%. Whole-study findings and limits: A handful of donors held 5% to 5.5% of naive CD4 clonotypes in common. Sampling included only blood; tissue repertoires likely differ.

The sequence came from a man between 18 and 35 years old in good health. The sample comprised memory CD4+ T cells sorted from blood. The subset was: CD45RA-negative fraction.

CDR3 loop: CASGLPLNSPLHF. The CDR3 nucleotides read TGTGCCAGCGGCCTCCCCCTGAATTCACCCCTCCACTTT. This chain links TRBV27 with TRBJ1-6; D call uncertain. Trimming took 8 bases from V and 7 from J, leaving 12 bases between them. The germline V gene encodes CDR1 MNHEY and CDR2 SMNVEV (reference sequence). The CDR3 totals 13 residues.